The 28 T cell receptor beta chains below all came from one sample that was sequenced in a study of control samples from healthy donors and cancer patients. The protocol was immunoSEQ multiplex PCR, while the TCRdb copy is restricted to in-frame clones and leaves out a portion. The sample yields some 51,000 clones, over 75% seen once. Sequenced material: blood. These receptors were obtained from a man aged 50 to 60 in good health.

The CDR3 here is CASSKLGLLVYEQYF. The CDR3 DNA reads as TGTGCCAGCAGTAAATTGGGCCTTCTGGTCTACGAGCAGTACTTC. The V gene is TRBV6-2 or TRBV6-3, the J gene TRBJ2-7; D gene uncertain. The CDR3 consists of 15 residues. V was cut by 5 bases and J by 3 bases, with 17 bases left in between. Germline V gene lookup returns CDR1 MNHEY and CDR2 SVGEGT.

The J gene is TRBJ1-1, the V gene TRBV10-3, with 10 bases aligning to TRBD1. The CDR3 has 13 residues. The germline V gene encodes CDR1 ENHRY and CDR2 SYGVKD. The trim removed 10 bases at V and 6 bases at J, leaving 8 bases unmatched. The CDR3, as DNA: TGTGCCACCAAGGGACAGGGGAAATCTGAAGCTTTCTTT. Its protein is CATKGQGKSEAFF.

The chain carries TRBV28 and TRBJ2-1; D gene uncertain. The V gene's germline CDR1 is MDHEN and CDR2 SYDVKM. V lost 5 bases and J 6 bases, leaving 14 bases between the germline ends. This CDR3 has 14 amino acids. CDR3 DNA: TGTGCCAGCAGTCCCGTGGGTCCCGTCAATGAGCAGTTCTTC. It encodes CASSPVGPVNEQFF.

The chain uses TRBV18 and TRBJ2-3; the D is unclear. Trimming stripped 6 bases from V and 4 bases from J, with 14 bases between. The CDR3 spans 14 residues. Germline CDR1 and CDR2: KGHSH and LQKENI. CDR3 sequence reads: CASSRVSGSDTQYF. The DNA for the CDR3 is TGTGCCAGCTCGCGCGTCTCAGGATCAGATACGCAGTATTTT.

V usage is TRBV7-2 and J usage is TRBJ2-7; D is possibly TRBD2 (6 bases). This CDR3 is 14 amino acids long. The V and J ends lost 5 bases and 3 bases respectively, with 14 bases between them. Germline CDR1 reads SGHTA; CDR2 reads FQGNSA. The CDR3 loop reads CASSTRDLHYEQYF. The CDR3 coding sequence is TGTGCCAGCAGCACCCGGGACTTACACTACGAGCAGTACTTC. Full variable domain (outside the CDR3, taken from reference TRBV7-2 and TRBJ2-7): GAGVSQSPSNKVTEKGKDVELRCDPISGHTALYWYRQSLGQGLEFLIYFQGNSAPDKSGLPSDRFSAERTGGSVSTLTIQRTQQEDSAVYLCASSTRDLHYEQYFGPGTRLTVT.

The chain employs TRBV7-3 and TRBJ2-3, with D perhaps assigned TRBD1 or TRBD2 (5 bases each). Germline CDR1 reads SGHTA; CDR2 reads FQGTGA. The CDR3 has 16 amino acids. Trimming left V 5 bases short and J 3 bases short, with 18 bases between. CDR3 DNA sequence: TGTGCCAGCAGCCCCCTGGGGGTGGGAGAGACAGATACGCAGTATTTT. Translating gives CASSPLGVGETDTQYF.

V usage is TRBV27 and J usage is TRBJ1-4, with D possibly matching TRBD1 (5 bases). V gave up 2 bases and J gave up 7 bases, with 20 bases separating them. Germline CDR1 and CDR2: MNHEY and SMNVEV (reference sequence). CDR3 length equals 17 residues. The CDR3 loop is CASSLRGDPRIGEKLFF. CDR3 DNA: TGTGCCAGCAGTTTAAGGGGAGACCCTCGGATCGGTGAAAAACTGTTTTTT.

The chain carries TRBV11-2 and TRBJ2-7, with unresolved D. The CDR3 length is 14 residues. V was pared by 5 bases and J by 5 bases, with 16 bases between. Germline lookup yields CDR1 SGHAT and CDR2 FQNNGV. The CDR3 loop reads CASSRLAQVNEQYF. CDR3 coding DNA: TGTGCCAGCAGCCGACTGGCTCAAGTCAACGAGCAGTACTTC.

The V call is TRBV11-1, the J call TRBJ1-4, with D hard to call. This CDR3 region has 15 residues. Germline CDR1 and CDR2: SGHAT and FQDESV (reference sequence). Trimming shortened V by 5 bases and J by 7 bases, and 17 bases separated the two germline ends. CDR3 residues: CASSPTGGPGEKLFF. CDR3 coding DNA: TGTGCCAGCAGCCCCACCGGAGGACCAGGTGAAAAACTGTTTTTT.

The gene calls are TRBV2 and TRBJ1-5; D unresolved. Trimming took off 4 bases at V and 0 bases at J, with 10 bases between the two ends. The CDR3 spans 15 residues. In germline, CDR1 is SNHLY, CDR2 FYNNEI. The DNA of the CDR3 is TGTGCCAGCAGTGTAACAGCTTATAGCAATCAGCCCCAGCATTTT. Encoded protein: CASSVTAYSNQPQHF.

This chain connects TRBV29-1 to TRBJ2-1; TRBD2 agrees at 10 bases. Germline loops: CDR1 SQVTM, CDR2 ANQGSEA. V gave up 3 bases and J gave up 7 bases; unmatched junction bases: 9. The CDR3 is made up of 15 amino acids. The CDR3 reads CSVDGLAGDWNEQFF. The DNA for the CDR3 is TGCAGCGTTGACGGTCTAGCGGGAGATTGGAATGAGCAGTTCTTC.

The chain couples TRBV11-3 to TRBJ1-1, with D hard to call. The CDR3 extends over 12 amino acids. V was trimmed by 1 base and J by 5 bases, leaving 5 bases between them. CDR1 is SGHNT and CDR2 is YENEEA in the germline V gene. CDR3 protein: CASSLVPTEAFF. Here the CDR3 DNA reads TGTGCCAGCAGCTTAGTCCCGACTGAAGCTTTCTTT.

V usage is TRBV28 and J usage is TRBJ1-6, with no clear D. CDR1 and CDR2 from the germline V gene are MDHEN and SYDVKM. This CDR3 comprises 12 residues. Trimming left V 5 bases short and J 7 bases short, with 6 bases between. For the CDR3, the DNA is TGTGCCAGCAGTACCGGGAATTCACCCCTCCACTTT. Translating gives CASSTGNSPLHF.

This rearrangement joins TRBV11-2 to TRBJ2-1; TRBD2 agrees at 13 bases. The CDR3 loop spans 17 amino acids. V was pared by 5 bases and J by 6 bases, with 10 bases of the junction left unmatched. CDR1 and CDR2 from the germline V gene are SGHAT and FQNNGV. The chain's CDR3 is CASSKGTSGTGGNEQFF. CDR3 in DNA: TGTGCCAGCAGCAAAGGGACTAGCGGGACCGGGGGCAATGAGCAGTTCTTC. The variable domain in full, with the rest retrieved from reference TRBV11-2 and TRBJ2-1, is EAGVAQSPRYKIIEKRQSVAFWCNPISGHATLYWYQQILGQGPKLLIQFQNNGVVDDSQLPKDRFSAERLKGVDSTLKIQPAKLEDSAVYLCASSKGTSGTGGNEQFFGPGTRLTVL.

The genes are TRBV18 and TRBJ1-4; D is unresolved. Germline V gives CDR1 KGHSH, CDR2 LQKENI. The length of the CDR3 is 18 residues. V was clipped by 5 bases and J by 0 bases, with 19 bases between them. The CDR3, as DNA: TGTGCCAGCTCAACCTCCGCGGCGTATTCAGCAACTAATGAAAAACTGTTTTTT. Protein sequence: CASSTSAAYSATNEKLFF.

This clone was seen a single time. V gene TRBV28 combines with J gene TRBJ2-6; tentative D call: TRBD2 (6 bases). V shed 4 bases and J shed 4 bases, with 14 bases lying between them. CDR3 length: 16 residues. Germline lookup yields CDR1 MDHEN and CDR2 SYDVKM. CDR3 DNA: TGTGCCAGCAGTTCGGGGGATCCTTTCGGGGCCAACGTCCTGACTTTC. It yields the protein CASSSGDPFGANVLTF.

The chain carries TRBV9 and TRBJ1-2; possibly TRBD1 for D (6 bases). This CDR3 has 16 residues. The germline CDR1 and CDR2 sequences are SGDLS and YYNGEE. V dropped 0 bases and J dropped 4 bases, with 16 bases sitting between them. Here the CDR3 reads CASSVGGQGGTYGYTF. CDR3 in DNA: TGTGCCAGCAGCGTAGGGGGGCAGGGAGGAACCTATGGCTACACCTTC.

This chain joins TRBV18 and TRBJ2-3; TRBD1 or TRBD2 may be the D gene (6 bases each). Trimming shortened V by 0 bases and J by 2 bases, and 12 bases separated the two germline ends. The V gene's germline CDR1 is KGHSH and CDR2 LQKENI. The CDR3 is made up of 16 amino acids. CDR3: CASSPPGGGSTDTQYF. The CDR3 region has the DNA TGTGCCAGCTCACCACCCGGGGGCGGATCCACAGATACGCAGTATTTT.

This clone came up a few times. CDR3 residues: CASSLSAGGFYEQYF. Here the CDR3 DNA reads TGTGCCAGCAGCTTATCAGCGGGAGGTTTCTACGAGCAGTACTTC. The genes are TRBV7-8 and TRBJ2-7; 9 bases are a match to TRBD2. Germline CDR1 is SGHVS and CDR2 is FQNEAQ. There are 15 residues in the CDR3. The J segment lost 3 bases and the V segment lost 2 bases, leaving 5 bases of the junction unmatched.

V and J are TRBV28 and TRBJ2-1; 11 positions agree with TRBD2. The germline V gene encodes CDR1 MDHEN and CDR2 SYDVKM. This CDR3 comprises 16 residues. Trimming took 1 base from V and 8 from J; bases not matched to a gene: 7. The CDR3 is CASSLSTSGATDEQFF. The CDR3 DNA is TGTGCCAGCAGTTTATCGACTAGCGGGGCCACCGATGAGCAGTTCTTC.

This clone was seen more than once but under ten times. CDR3 DNA: TGTGCCAGCAGTTTGTGGGGGGAAAGGTCCTACGAGCAGTACTTC. Translating it yields CASSLWGERSYEQYF. V usage is TRBV27 and J usage is TRBJ2-7; TRBD2 might be the D (6 bases). CDR1 and CDR2 (germline): MNHEY, SMNVEV (reference sequence). V dropped 3 bases and J dropped 1 base, with 13 bases sitting between them. The CDR3 runs to 15 residues.

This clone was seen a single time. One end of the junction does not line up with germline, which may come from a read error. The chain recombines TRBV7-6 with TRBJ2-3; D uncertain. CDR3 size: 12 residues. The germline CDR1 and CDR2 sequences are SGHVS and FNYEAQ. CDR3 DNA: TGTGCCAGCAGCCCCGGCACGGATACGCAGTATTTT. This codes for CASSPGTDTQYF.

CDR3 DNA sequence: TGTGCCAGCAGCCTCTCTGGGGCAGATACGCAGTATTTT. Amino acid sequence: CASSLSGADTQYF. The V call is TRBV7-3, the J call TRBJ2-3; D ambiguous. The CDR3 length is 13 residues. The germline V gene has CDR1 SGHTA and CDR2 FQGTGA. V dropped 5 bases and J dropped 4 bases, with 10 bases sitting between them.

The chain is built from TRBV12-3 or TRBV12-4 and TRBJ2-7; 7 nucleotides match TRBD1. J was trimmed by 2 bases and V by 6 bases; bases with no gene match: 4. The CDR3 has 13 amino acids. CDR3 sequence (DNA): TGTGCCAGCAGGGGACAGTACCCCTACGAGCAGTACTTC. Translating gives CASRGQYPYEQYF.

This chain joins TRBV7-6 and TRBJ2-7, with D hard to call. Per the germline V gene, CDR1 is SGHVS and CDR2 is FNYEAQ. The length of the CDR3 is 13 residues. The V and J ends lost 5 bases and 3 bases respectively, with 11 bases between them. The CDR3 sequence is CASSPSDNYEQYF. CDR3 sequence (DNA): TGTGCCAGCAGCCCGTCGGATAACTACGAGCAGTACTTC.

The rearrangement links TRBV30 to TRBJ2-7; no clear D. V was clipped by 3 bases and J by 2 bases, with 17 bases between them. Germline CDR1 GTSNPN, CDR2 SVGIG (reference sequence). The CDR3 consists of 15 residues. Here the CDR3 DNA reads TGTGCCTGGAGCCCAACACATAACCCCCCCTACGAGCAGTACTTC. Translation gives CAWSPTHNPPYEQYF. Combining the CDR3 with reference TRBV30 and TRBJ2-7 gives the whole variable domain SQTIHQWPATLVQPVGSPLSLECTVEGTSNPNLYWYRQAAGRGLQLLFYSVGIGQISSEVPQNLSASRPQDRQFILSSKKLLLSDSGFYLCAWSPTHNPPYEQYFGPGTRLTVT.

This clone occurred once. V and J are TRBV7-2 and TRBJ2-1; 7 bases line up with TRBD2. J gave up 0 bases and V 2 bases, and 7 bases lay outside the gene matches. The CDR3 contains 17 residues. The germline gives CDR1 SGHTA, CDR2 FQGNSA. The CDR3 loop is CASSLRSSGSSYNEQFF. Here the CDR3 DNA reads TGTGCCAGCAGCTTAAGGTCTAGCGGCAGCTCCTACAATGAGCAGTTCTTC.

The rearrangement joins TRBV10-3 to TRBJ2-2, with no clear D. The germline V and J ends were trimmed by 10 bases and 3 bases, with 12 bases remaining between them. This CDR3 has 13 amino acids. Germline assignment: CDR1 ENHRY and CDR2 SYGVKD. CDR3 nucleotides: TGTGCCACAATGGAACGGGACACCGGGGAGCTGTTTTTT. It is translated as CATMERDTGELFF.